The entry below describes one TCR beta chain. This clonotype came up a few times. Its cognate antigen has yet to be identified. The input lacks base qualities; no much larger clone sits a single base away. According to the germline V gene, CDR1 reads MDHEN and CDR2 reads SYDVKM. Spanning cysteine to phenylalanine, the CDR3 consists of 15 amino acids. Only the CDR3 region is kept as DNA, spanning 45 bases read in frame from base 1. Here V drops 6 bases and J drops 8 bases, and the junction holds 13 bases not matched to any gene. This record belongs to a study of T cells in Graves' hyperthyroidism and ophthalmopathy (dated by TCRdb to between 2017 and 2020). About the study as a whole: Peripheral blood was collected at initial diagnosis, before any treatment. For training and testing, the 100 or so patients in the discovery cohort were randomly divided in a 7:3 ratio. Whether ophthalmopathy could be predicted prospectively was tested in an independent validation cohort made up of 18 hyperthyroidism patients plus 17 patients who later progressed to ophthalmopathy. A discovery cohort of approximately 97 patients, 43 with Graves' ophthalmopathy and 57 with stable Graves' hyperthyroidism, was used to find distinguishing TCR V-J signatures. In addition, the study compared T-cell repertoires in thyroid tissue and in blood from about 6 Graves' hyperthyroidism patients. Once sampling was done, hyperthyroidism patients were given methimazole at a starting dose of 30 mg daily, whereas ophthalmopathy patients were given high-dose intravenous methylprednisolone. The paper describes TCR Vbeta CDR3 sequencing of fewer than 150 peripheral blood samples, made up of 43 ophthalmopathy patients, around 73 hyperthyroidism patients and 17 progressor patients. The investigation overall reported the following: Sample size was not statistically predetermined, and investigators were not blinded to group allocation. Most expanded thyroid clonotypes (frequency above 0.001) were also found in blood, which suggests that blood repertoires may mirror thyroid immune responses. In validation, the model predicted progression to ophthalmopathy with 55% to 71% sensitivity and 72% to 75% specificity, a median of around 6.6 months before onset. A model built on a 13 V-J signature distinguished ophthalmopathy from stable hyperthyroidism, reaching about 88% sensitivity and 81.08% specificity in cross-validation and 80%/75% in testing.

The TCR beta CDR3 regions were amplified from the RNA transcripts. The TCR CDR3 was subjected to a first round of RT-PCR using the HTBI primer set and the Qiagen OneStep RT-PCR kit. A second multiplex PCR round built the libraries, followed by size selection and purification. Libraries were sequenced paired-end with 100 bp reads on an Illumina HiSeq2000. As for how the authors treated the data: SOAPnuke was used to process the raw data, throwing out any read that contained adapters or uncalled bases, had a mean Phred below 15, or lacked an exact constant-primer or identifier match. High-quality paired reads were merged using COPE v1.2.5, and each unique nucleotide sequence was defined as a clonotype. MiTCR v1.1 was used to align clonotypes to the IMGT TRBV, TRBD and TRBJ reference segments. Analysis was restricted to V-J combinations with a frequency above 0.0001, which covered roughly 99% of repertoires. The TCS score was defined as the ratio of F50 (clonal expansion) to E x V (chaos), calculated using BLOSUM62-based TCRdist between CDR3 peptides within each V-J. Welch's t-statistics and random forest reduced around 510 V-J features to fewer than 15, which were used in a naive Bayes classifier (R e1071). TCRdb reprocessed the public reads (quality trimming at Q25 with fastp, clone calling with MiXCR) and kept in-frame beta chains. Rows with a matching CDR3 protein are joined into one entry that keeps the most common DNA and genes. TCRdb, not the authors, supplied the V and J calls. This sample gives hundreds of thousands of distinct CDR3 sequences in total; around 20% of them show up just once. Around 62% of the sample comes from the top ten.

In the ophthalmopathy patients, disease was moderately to severely active, with a Clinical Activity Score of 3 or more, a NOSPECS grade of 4 or more, and a duration of less than 3 months. Any patient with an uncontrolled infection, another autoimmune disease, pregnancy or lactation was excluded. Clinical symptoms, serum thyroxine and TRAb, thyroid ultrasound, and orbital computed tomography formed the basis for the diagnoses. PBMCs were isolated from about 10 ml of fresh peripheral blood by Ficoll-Paque density gradient centrifugation. Total RNA was extracted using Trizol reagent, and RNA quality was assessed on an Agilent 2100 Bioanalyzer.

The sample was blood. The sequence was collected from a man aged 25-45 years with Graves' ophthalmopathy. The chain is assembled from TRBV28 and TRBJ2-1, with TRBD2 identical over 7 junction bases. The CDR3: CASSRGLGGFDEQFF. The DNA sequence is given as TGTGCCAGCAGCCGAGGACTAGGAGGTTTTGATGAGCAGTTCTTC. With all but the CDR3 taken from the reference TRBV28 and TRBJ2-1 genes, the full variable domain is: DVKVTQSSRYLVKRTGEKVFLECVQDMDHENMFWYRQDPGLGLRLIYFSYDVKMKEKGDIPEGYSVSREKKERFSLILESASTNQTSMYLCASSRGLGGFDEQFFGPGTRLTVL.